What follows is one T cell receptor (beta chain) and its context. The antigen is not known. Some clones are missing from TCRdb's copy, which holds only in-frame ones; the method was immunoSEQ multiplex PCR. Found here are approximately 110,000 clones, 85% to 95% of them singletons; the top ten hold 0.8% to 1%. The sample belongs to a study of OX40 agonist ivuxolimab in advanced cancers. Overall study context: Prior therapy, whether anti-PD-1, anti-PD-L1 or anti-CTLA-4, was allowed, and less than 45% had some. Study-level results: Patients who responded partially at 0.1-3.0 mg/kg showed clonal expansion ranking among the lowest. Average numbers of expanded clones were greater in CD8+ T cells than in CD4+. Blood T cells, both CD4+ and CD8+, expanded clonally by week 6 at 0.1 to 3.0 mg/kg.

This receptor was identified in an adult with an advanced solid tumor such as melanoma, head and neck, liver or kidney cancer. Sequenced material: CD4+ or CD8+ T cells sorted from blood, taken in a trial of the OX40 agonist ivuxolimab.

CDR3 nucleotide sequence: TGTGCCAGCAGCCAAGATGGGAGGGACTATGGCTACACCTTC. Amino acid sequence: CASSQDGRDYGYTF. J is TRBJ1-2 and V is TRBV5-4; D call uncertain. Per the germline V gene, CDR1 is SGHNT and CDR2 is YYREEE (reference sequence). The CDR3 runs 14 residues. Trimming took 4 bases from V and 3 from J, leaving 13 bases between them. Variable domain in full (rest from reference TRBV5-4 and TRBJ1-2): ETGVTQSPTHLIKTRGQQVTLRCSSQSGHNTVSWYQQALGQGPQFIFQYYREEENGRGNFPPRFSGLQFPNYSSELNVNALELDDSALYLCASSQDGRDYGYTFGSGTRLTVV.